These 18 T cell receptor beta chains came from one sample sequenced in a study of T cells in pancreatic ductal adenocarcinoma. Surgery without prior neoadjuvant therapy was the treatment of the selected pancreatic ductal adenocarcinoma patients. TCRdb keeps only in-frame clones here, not all; method: immunoSEQ multiplex PCR. The table lists tens of thousands of clones, roughly 92% of them singletons. Sequencing used PBMCs. The receptors were sampled from a human donor with pancreatic ductal adenocarcinoma.

CDR3 nucleotide sequence: TGTGCCAGCAGTGGAAGCCCAGGGGATGGTGGCTACACCTTC. Its translation is CASSGSPGDGGYTF. The chain employs TRBV6-4 and TRBJ1-2, with a tentative D call TRBD1 (6 bases). Trimming pared 4 bases from V and 7 bases from J, leaving 16 bases between. The germline V gene encodes CDR1 MRHNA and CDR2 SNTAGT. The CDR3 loop spans 14 amino acids.

The V call is TRBV7-2, the J call TRBJ2-7, with 9 bases lining up with TRBD1. Germline assignment: CDR1 SGHTA and CDR2 FQGNSA. The CDR3 is 14 residues long. The V segment lost 3 bases and the J segment 7 bases; nucleotides outside the gene matches: 7. CDR3 bases: TGTGCCAGCAGCTTGGGGACAGGGACAGATGAGCAGTACTTC. As protein: CASSLGTGTDEQYF.

The genes are TRBV7-2 and TRBJ1-2; a possible D gene is TRBD1 (5 bases). CDR1 is SGHTA and CDR2 is FQGNSA in the germline V gene. This CDR3 has 14 residues. V was pared by 5 bases and J by 2 bases, with 12 bases between. The CDR3 bases are TGTGCCAGCAGCGGTATGACAGCGAACTATGGCTACACCTTC. This codes for CASSGMTANYGYTF.

This clone occurred once. The CDR3 DNA reads as TGCAGCGTTGCTAAGGTAGCTATGAACACTGAAGCTTTCTTT. Translating gives CSVAKVAMNTEAFF. V and J are TRBV29-1 and TRBJ1-1; D ambiguous. The CDR3 contains 14 residues. The V and J ends lost 4 bases and 0 bases respectively, with 12 bases between them. The germline V gene encodes CDR1 SQVTM and CDR2 ANQGSEA.

The chain has TRBV28 and TRBJ2-7; 11 bases agree with TRBD2. CDR1 is MDHEN, CDR2 SYDVKM, per germline. CDR3 length: 14 amino acids. V lost 7 bases, J lost 2 bases, and 4 bases stayed unmatched. The CDR3 DNA is TGTGCCAGCATCCCGGGACTAGCGGCCTACGAGCAGTACTTC. Protein: CASIPGLAAYEQYF.

This clone came up once. V and J are TRBV15 and TRBJ1-4; D is possibly TRBD1 (6 bases). The CDR3 consists of 14 residues. Trimming took off 4 bases at V and 8 bases at J, with 14 bases between the two ends. Germline assignment: CDR1 LNHNV and CDR2 YYDKDF (reference sequence). In nucleotides, the CDR3 is TGTGCCACCAGCACAACAGGGTTCGACGAAAAACTGTTTTTT. It yields the protein CATSTTGFDEKLFF.

This chain joins TRBV5-4 and TRBJ2-1; D remains ambiguous. This CDR3 has 13 amino acids. CDR1 is SGHNT and CDR2 is YYREEE in the germline V gene (reference sequence). With 1 base removed from V and 10 bases from J, the gap between germline ends came to 12 bases. CDR3 in amino acids: CASSLHQGQEQFF. For the CDR3, the DNA is TGTGCCAGCAGCTTGCATCAAGGGCAGGAGCAGTTCTTC.

The chain combines TRBV19 with TRBJ2-7, with 9 nucleotides matching TRBD1. Unmatched junction bases numbered 11, after V lost 5 bases and J lost 9 bases. Germline V gene lookup returns CDR1 LNHDA and CDR2 SQIVND (reference sequence). The CDR3 length is 14 residues. The CDR3 is CASSHTGGDWVQYF. CDR3 nucleotide sequence: TGTGCCAGTAGTCATACAGGGGGCGACTGGGTGCAGTACTTC.

The rearrangement joins TRBV5-1 to TRBJ2-3, with TRBD2 identical over 15 bases. The CDR3 runs to 19 residues. The J segment lost 0 bases and the V segment lost 2 bases, leaving 7 bases of the junction unmatched. The germline gives CDR1 SGHRS, CDR2 YFSETQ. CDR3 nucleotides: TGCGCCAGCAGCTTCACCGTGGGACTAGCGGGAGGAAGCACAGATACGCAGTATTTT. Translating it yields CASSFTVGLAGGSTDTQYF.

The V call is TRBV6-6, the J call TRBJ1-1; 8 nucleotides match TRBD1. In germline, CDR1 is MNHNY, CDR2 SVGAGI (reference sequence). The CDR3 length is 16 residues. The V gene end was trimmed by 5 bases and the J gene end by 1 base; junction bases not matched to a gene: 9. This CDR3 is CASSPKDRVTNTEAFF. As DNA, the CDR3 is TGTGCCAGCAGTCCAAAGGACAGGGTCACGAACACTGAAGCTTTCTTT.

The V call is TRBV27, the J call TRBJ2-3; D ambiguous. V lost 0 bases, J lost 1 base, and 14 bases lay in between. Germline V gene data show CDR1 as MNHEY and CDR2 as SMNVEV (reference sequence). CDR3 length: 17 amino acids. The CDR3 nucleotides are TGTGCCAGCAGTTTATCTAACGGACGGACCCGCACAGATACGCAGTATTTT. Translation: CASSLSNGRTRTDTQYF.

The chain combines TRBV11-2 with TRBJ2-7; D remains unclear. CDR3 size: 14 residues. V was pared by 1 base and J by 6 bases, with 13 bases between. Germline V gene sequence: CDR1 SGHAT, CDR2 FQNNGV. CDR3 region: CASSLVADLGEQYF. In DNA form, the CDR3 reads TGTGCCAGCAGCTTAGTAGCTGATCTCGGCGAGCAGTACTTC.

DNA of the CDR3: TGTGCCAGCAGCTTAAGGGGACTCCGACTAGCGGACAATGAGCAGTTCTTC. It is translated as CASSLRGLRLADNEQFF. This chain uses TRBV7-8 with TRBJ2-1; TRBD2 agrees at 9 bases. The CDR3 totals 17 residues. CDR1 SGHVS and CDR2 FQNEAQ come from the germline V gene. V was clipped by 2 bases and J by 5 bases; unmatched bases: 10.

This clone has only a few counts. The rearrangement links TRBV11-2 to TRBJ2-5, with D possibly being TRBD2 (5 bases). CDR1 and CDR2 from the germline V gene are SGHAT and FQNNGV. This CDR3 is built from 14 residues. Between the trimmed V and J ends, which lost 1 base and 4 bases, there was a span of 10 bases. CDR3 protein: CASSLGRRGETQYF. CDR3 coding DNA: TGTGCCAGCAGCTTAGGGAGGAGAGGAGAGACCCAGTACTTC.

CDR3 sequence: CASSLDLAGPQETQYF. In nucleotides, the CDR3 is TGTGCCAGCAGCTTAGACCTAGCGGGACCCCAAGAGACCCAGTACTTC. J is TRBJ2-5 and V is TRBV7-8, with 9 nucleotides matching TRBD2. Germline V CDR1 and CDR2: SGHVS, FQNEAQ. The CDR3 consists of 16 residues. V shed 1 base, J shed 1 base, and the junction held 4 bases outside the gene matches.

The chain employs TRBV11-3 and TRBJ2-2; no definite D call. The CDR3 covers 16 residues. V lost 5 bases and J lost 0, with 13 bases in between. From germline, CDR1 is SGHNT and CDR2 YENEEA. For the CDR3, the DNA is TGTGCCAGCAGCACGGTGGGCGGCACGAACACCGGGGAGCTGTTTTTT. It translates to CASSTVGGTNTGELFF. Supplemented by reference TRBV11-3 and TRBJ2-2, the full variable domain reads EAGVVQSPRYKIIEKKQPVAFWCNPISGHNTLYWYLQNLGQGPELLIRYENEEAVDDSQLPKDRFSAERLKGVDSTLKIQPAELGDSAVYLCASSTVGGTNTGELFFGEGSRLTVL.

This rearrangement joins TRBV18 to TRBJ2-7; TRBD2 aligns across 11 bases. V was pared by 2 bases and J by 6 bases, with 12 bases of the junction left unmatched. Germline-derived CDR1 and CDR2 are KGHSH and LQKENI. The CDR3 extends over 17 amino acids. The CDR3 reads CASSPGGLAAPISEQYF. The DNA for the CDR3 is TGTGCCAGCTCACCAGGGGGACTAGCGGCTCCCATCTCCGAGCAGTACTTC.

V is TRBV29-1 and J is TRBJ2-7; perhaps TRBD2 as D (6 bases). The CDR3 contains 13 residues. The germline V gene has CDR1 SQVTM and CDR2 ANQGSEA. V was shortened by 4 bases and J by 3 bases, with 13 bases between the two germline ends. The CDR3 reads CSVGNWEDYEQYF. The CDR3 nucleotides read TGCAGCGTTGGGAATTGGGAGGACTACGAGCAGTACTTC.